A single T cell receptor (beta chain) is shown here with its context. Its target is not known. A junction end diverges from the germline sequence, so it may reflect a read error. A second PCR, run for about 7 to 11 cycles, used a sample-barcoded 5' primer plus a J-beta primer mix. TCRdb independently ran MiXCR on the 5' RACE reads; one entry per CDR3 protein. This sample has 1.5 million to 2 million distinct CDR3 sequences, with under 30% found just once. The CDR3 is 16 amino acids. CDR1 is SGHRS, CDR2 YFSETQ, per germline. This record belongs to a study of blood T cells in healthy people across ages. Study-wide results and caveats: Significant beta diversity loss was already apparent by age around 40, declining roughly linearly. One million T cells yielded diversity estimates that were considered underestimates.

Healthy Caucasian individuals from Russia aged about 6 to 90 were enrolled as donors. The chain links TRBV5-1 to TRBJ2-1, with a tentative D call TRBD1 (7 bases). This clonotype was obtained from a woman in her 30s in good health. The material sequenced was blood. CDR3 in DNA: TGCACCAGCAGCCAGGGGGGTTATAGCTCCTACAATGAGCAGTTCTTC. Translating gives CTSSQGGYSSYNEQFF.